What follows are 9 T cell receptor beta chains derived from one specimen sequenced in a study of blood T cell repertoires in COVID-19. Method: immunoSEQ multiplex PCR; TCRdb's copy keeps in-frame clones and lacks some. Here the sample spans tens of thousands of clones, over 70% being singletons. Sequencing was carried out using peripheral blood. The receptors shown here come from a human donor in a cohort sampled during active COVID-19.

This chain links TRBV27 with TRBJ2-7; TRBD2 matches at 12 bases. Trimming took 3 bases from V and 6 from J; bases not matched to a gene: 9. The germline gives CDR1 MNHEY, CDR2 SMNVEV (reference sequence). This CDR3 contains 16 residues. CDR3 sequence: CASSLALAGGPLEQYF. As DNA, the CDR3 is TGTGCCAGCAGTTTGGCGCTAGCGGGAGGGCCCCTCGAGCAGTACTTC.

This clone has a single count. The CDR3 reads CASSPEGTSGDEQYF. The DNA of the CDR3 is TGTGCCAGCAGCCCCGAGGGGACTAGCGGGGACGAGCAGTACTTC. V gene TRBV7-2 combines with J gene TRBJ2-7; 13 positions agree with TRBD2. The germline V gene has CDR1 SGHTA and CDR2 FQGNSA. The V segment lost 5 bases and the J segment 5 bases; nucleotides outside the gene matches: 6. The CDR3 has 15 amino acids. The complete variable domain, with remaining parts taken from reference TRBV7-2 and TRBJ2-7, reads GAGVSQSPSNKVTEKGKDVELRCDPISGHTALYWYRQSLGQGLEFLIYFQGNSAPDKSGLPSDRFSAERTGGSVSTLTIQRTQQEDSAVYLCASSPEGTSGDEQYFGPGTRLTVT.

V and J are TRBV19 and TRBJ2-2, with TRBD1 identical over 9 bases. The CDR3 loop spans 16 amino acids. J was trimmed by 3 bases and V by 6 bases; bases with no gene match: 8. Germline V gene sequence: CDR1 LNHDA, CDR2 SQIVND (reference sequence). The CDR3 loop is CASRITGGAYTGELFF. In DNA form, the CDR3 reads TGTGCCAGTAGGATAACAGGGGGCGCTTACACCGGGGAGCTGTTTTTT.

The chain carries TRBV6-5 and TRBJ2-7; 14 nucleotides agree with TRBD2. The CDR3 sequence is 15 residues long. Trimming cost V 5 bases and J 3 bases; bases outside gene matches: 3. CDR1 and CDR2 (germline): MNHEY, SVGAGI. CDR3 loop: CASSPGTSGGYEQYF. The CDR3 DNA reads TGTGCCAGCAGTCCAGGGACTAGCGGGGGCTACGAGCAGTACTTC.

Only a few counts were recorded for this clone. This chain connects TRBV10-1 to TRBJ2-7; the D is unclear. Trimming shortened V by 6 bases and J by 5 bases, and 11 bases separated the two germline ends. The length of the CDR3 is 12 residues. The germline CDR1 and CDR2 sequences are WNHNN and SYGVQD (reference sequence). The CDR3 sequence is CASSDTMDEQYF. The CDR3 nucleotides are TGCGCCAGCAGCGACACGATGGACGAGCAGTACTTC.

The chain joins TRBV13 to TRBJ1-2, with D possibly matching TRBD1 (6 bases). The CDR3 length is 14 residues. V was shortened by 6 bases and J by 0 bases, with 11 bases between the two germline ends. Germline V gene sequence: CDR1 PRHDT, CDR2 FYEKMQ (reference sequence). The DNA of the CDR3 is TGTGCCAGCAGTTACCGACAGGCTAACTATGGCTACACCTTC. Its translation: CASSYRQANYGYTF.

CDR3 nucleotides: TGTGCCAGCACCAGCCAGGGGGAAAAACTGTTTTTT. It codes for CASTSQGEKLFF. The rearrangement uses TRBV6-5 and TRBJ1-4; D may be TRBD1 (6 bases). CDR3 length equals 12 residues. V shed 7 bases and J shed 8 bases, with 11 bases lying between them. Germline assignment: CDR1 MNHEY and CDR2 SVGAGI.

The rearrangement uses TRBV19 and TRBJ1-1, with D possibly TRBD1 on 6 matching bases. V lost 0 bases and J 5 bases, leaving 16 bases between the germline ends. The CDR3 loop spans 16 amino acids. Germline CDR1 LNHDA, CDR2 SQIVND (reference sequence). CDR3 nucleotides: TGTGCCAGTAGTATAGATCCCGCAGGGGAAGGAACTGAAGCTTTCTTT. It specifies CASSIDPAGEGTEAFF.

This chain joins TRBV30 and TRBJ1-2; a possible D gene is TRBD1 (5 bases). CDR1 is GTSNPN and CDR2 is SVGIG in the germline V gene (reference sequence). There are 14 residues in the CDR3. V lost 0 bases, J lost 3 bases, and 11 bases lay in between. The CDR3 region is CAWSVQAGYYGYTF. The DNA of the CDR3 is TGTGCCTGGAGTGTACAGGCAGGGTACTATGGCTACACCTTC.